The clone carrying this T cell receptor (beta chain) was observed once. The data were taken from a study of blood T cell repertoires in COVID-19. TCRdb keeps only in-frame clones here, not all; method: immunoSEQ multiplex PCR. The table shows 250,000 to 300,000 clones, with about 88% occurring only once. Trimming took 1 base from V and 4 from J, leaving 8 bases between them. From germline, CDR1 is MGHRA and CDR2 YSYEKL. The CDR3 consists of 14 residues. Sequencing used PBMCs or T cells enriched from blood (not recorded which). The source is a man aged 25-45 years with acute COVID-19. V gene TRBV4-1 combines with J gene TRBJ1-5; D uncertain. The CDR3 loop is CASSQATGNQPQHF. DNA for the CDR3: TGCGCCAGCAGCCAAGCCACGGGGAATCAGCCCCAGCATTTT.